The 14 T cell receptor beta chains below come from one sample, sequenced in a study of T-cell reconstitution after alpha-beta-depleted transplantation in children. Unique molecular identifiers were built into the TCRbeta library. MiXCR, applied by TCRdb to the PCR reads, yields one record per CDR3 protein. The sample includes about 58,000 distinct CDR3 sequences, around 40% seen only once; the top ten take nearly 98%. The starting material was PBMCs, mostly from graft donor cells, obtained 360 days after TCRalphabeta/CD19-depleted stem cell transplant. The receptor set was obtained from a male patient younger than 18 who had a stem cell transplant for acute lymphoblastic leukemia, so the T cells may come from the graft donor.

The genes are TRBV5-1 and TRBJ1-1, with D possibly matching TRBD1 (6 bases). This CDR3 spans 15 amino acids. Deletions cut 0 bases from V and 2 bases from J, with 11 bases between. Germline V gives CDR1 SGHRS, CDR2 YFSETQ. CDR3 in amino acids: CASSLAPGHNTEAFF. The DNA of the CDR3 is TGCGCCAGCAGCTTGGCTCCGGGACACAACACTGAAGCTTTCTTT.

This clonotype was seen more than once but under ten times. The chain combines TRBV28 with TRBJ1-5; TRBD1 agrees at 8 bases. With V trimmed by 11 bases and J by 4 bases, 7 bases remained unmatched. The CDR3 runs to 13 residues. Germline V CDR1 and CDR2: MDHEN, SYDVKM. The CDR3 nucleotides read TGTGCCTCTGGAGGACAGGGAAATCAGCCCCAGCATTTT. Its protein product is CASGGQGNQPQHF.

The rearrangement joins TRBV12-3 or TRBV12-4 to TRBJ2-1, with D uncertain. The V and J ends lost 4 bases and 0 bases respectively, with 13 bases between them. CDR3 size: 16 residues. In DNA form, the CDR3 reads TGTGCCAGCAGTTATTTCTCAGGAAGCTCCTACAATGAGCAGTTCTTC. Its protein product is CASSYFSGSSYNEQFF.

The chain has TRBV6-1 and TRBJ2-7; 9 bases agree with TRBD2. The CDR3 runs to 14 residues. The germline gives CDR1 MNHNS, CDR2 SASEGT. J gave up 4 bases and V 8 bases, and 9 bases lay outside the gene matches. CDR3 in DNA: TGTGCCAGCCACGCCCTAGCGGGGACTTACGAGCAGTACTTC. Residues: CASHALAGTYEQYF.

This clonotype occurred a few times. This chain links TRBV20-1 with TRBJ2-7; D ambiguous. CDR1 is DFQATT, CDR2 SNEGSKA, per germline (reference sequence). This CDR3 comprises 15 residues. V lost 2 bases to trimming and J lost 0 bases, with 14 bases between them. DNA for the CDR3: TGCAGTGCTAGAAAGGGCGCGACAACCTCCTACGAGCAGTACTTC. Protein sequence: CSARKGATTSYEQYF.

CDR3 coding DNA: TGTGCCAGCAGCTGGGGCCCTCGCCGCTCCTACAATGAGCAGTTCTTC. It yields the protein CASSWGPRRSYNEQFF. This chain links TRBV11-2 with TRBJ2-1, with D possibly being TRBD1 (5 bases). Germline V gene sequence: CDR1 SGHAT, CDR2 FQNNGV. The CDR3 runs 16 residues. The V and J ends lost 4 bases and 0 bases respectively, with 13 bases between them.

This clonotype was seen just once. V and J are TRBV27 and TRBJ1-1, with D possibly TRBD1 on 6 matching bases. There are 14 residues in the CDR3. CDR1 MNHEY and CDR2 SMNVEV come from the germline V gene (reference sequence). Trimming stripped 3 bases from V and 3 bases from J, with 11 bases between. This CDR3 reads CASSLQGGDTEAFF. CDR3 bases: TGTGCCAGCAGTTTGCAAGGGGGGGACACTGAAGCTTTCTTT.

This clonotype was recorded at least ten times. The junction departs from germline at one end; a sequencing error may be responsible. The rearrangement links TRBV7-7 to TRBJ2-3, with D perhaps TRBD2 (5 bases). CDR1 SSHAT and CDR2 FNYEAQ come from the germline V gene (reference sequence). The CDR3 runs to 15 residues. CDR3 sequence reads: CASSLGTQRADTQYF. CDR3 DNA sequence: TGTGCTAGCAGCTTAGGTACCCAGAGGGCAGATACGCAGTATTTT.

The chain uses TRBV25-1 and TRBJ1-2; D is ambiguous. From germline, CDR1 is MGHDK and CDR2 SYGVNS. V was pared by 6 bases and J by 2 bases, with 10 bases between. This CDR3 spans 13 amino acids. The CDR3 protein is CASSRVLNYGYTF. The CDR3 bases are TGTGCCAGCAGCCGGGTCCTCAACTATGGCTACACCTTC.

This sequence joins TRBV5-1 and TRBJ2-3; D may be TRBD2 (6 bases). This CDR3 is 17 amino acids long. V was trimmed by 3 bases and J by 1 base, leaving 18 bases between them. Germline V gene data show CDR1 as SGHRS and CDR2 as YFSETQ. CDR3 coding DNA: TGCGCCAGCAGCTCGCACTCCACTAGCCGGGGCACAGATACGCAGTATTTT. It translates to CASSSHSTSRGTDTQYF.

This clonotype came up a few times. This chain connects TRBV4-2 to TRBJ2-1; maybe TRBD2 (5 bases). The germline V gene has CDR1 LGHNA and CDR2 YNFKEQ. The CDR3 is made up of 12 amino acids. Trimming cost V 1 base and J 9 bases, with 7 bases left between them. For the CDR3, the DNA is TGTGCCAGCAGCCAAGTAGAGGGTGAGCAGTTCTTC. Translated, it gives CASSQVEGEQFF.

This clonotype has just a few counts. This chain uses TRBV4-3 with TRBJ1-1; a possible D gene is TRBD1 (5 bases). V was cut by 0 bases and J by 3 bases, with 17 bases left in between. This CDR3 contains 17 residues. Germline V gives CDR1 LGHNA, CDR2 YSLEER. The CDR3 nucleotides read TGCGCCAGCAGCCAAGAAGGGACGGCCGGGGCGCACACTGAAGCTTTCTTT. It encodes CASSQEGTAGAHTEAFF.

The CDR3, as DNA: TGTGCCAGCAGCTTATCGGAGGTCTATAGCAATCAGCCCCAGCATTTT. Protein product: CASSLSEVYSNQPQHF. This sequence joins TRBV7-8 and TRBJ1-5; D call uncertain. Germline CDR1 and CDR2: SGHVS and FQNEAQ. The CDR3 consists of 16 residues. V shed 2 bases and J shed 0 bases, with 11 bases lying between them.

The chain is built from TRBV12-3 or TRBV12-4 and TRBJ2-5, with TRBD1 as a possible D gene (6 bases). Trimming shortened V by 6 bases and J by 0 bases, and 11 bases separated the two germline ends. This CDR3 spans 14 amino acids. The CDR3 DNA reads as TGTGCCAGCAGATATAACAGGGACCAAGAGACCCAGTACTTC. Protein product: CASRYNRDQETQYF.